One sample yielded the 3 T cell receptor beta chains listed below, sequenced in a study of CD8+ T cells in alopecia areata. Extraction and reverse transcription of RNA yielded cDNA as the sequencing template. The table came from immunoSEQ multiplex PCR; TCRdb's copy has only in-frame clones and leaves some out. This table has some 150,000 clones, roughly 64% appearing once. The starting material was CD4+ T cells sorted from blood, obtained at week 0. These receptor sequences come from a human donor with alopecia areata.

CDR3 in DNA: TGTGCCAGTAGTATTTACAGGAAGGATCAGCCCCAGCATTTT. Amino acid sequence: CASSIYRKDQPQHF. This rearrangement joins TRBV19 to TRBJ1-5, with a tentative D call TRBD1 (5 bases). V gave up 3 bases and J gave up 5 bases, with 11 bases separating them. Germline values: CDR1 LNHDA, CDR2 SQIVND (reference sequence). The CDR3 has 14 amino acids.

DNA for the CDR3: TGTGCCAGCAGCCCGGGACAGCGGCCCTACGAGCAGTACTTC. It codes for CASSPGQRPYEQYF. The rearrangement links TRBV6-6 to TRBJ2-7, with 7 positions matching TRBD1. V lost 6 bases, J lost 2 bases, and 7 bases stayed unmatched. CDR3 size: 14 residues. CDR1 and CDR2 from the germline V gene are MNHNY and SVGAGI (reference sequence).

This sequence joins TRBV29-1 and TRBJ2-5; TRBD1 aligns across 9 bases. The length of the CDR3 is 15 residues. Germline values: CDR1 SQVTM, CDR2 ANQGSEA. Trimming took 3 bases from V and 4 from J; bases not matched to a gene: 9. The CDR3 here is CSVDPIQGAGETQYF. CDR3 bases: TGCAGCGTTGACCCCATACAGGGGGCCGGAGAGACCCAGTACTTC.